This T cell receptor beta chain emerged from a study of T cell repertoires in cytomegalovirus infection. Overall study: Both CMV infection and a matching HLA type were indicated by public TCR beta signatures. Overall study findings and caveats: Predominance within the ex vivo response was attributable to HLA-C-restricted CMV-specific TCR beta clonotypes.

TCRdb re-analysed the reads in MiXCR, keeping a single row per CDR3 protein. The sample contains about 680,000 distinct CDR3 sequences, 20% to 25% of which appear only once. About this clonotype itself: Its antigen remains unknown.

V gave up 5 bases and J gave up 0 bases, with 20 bases separating them. The germline CDR1 and CDR2 sequences are LNHNV and YYDKDF (reference sequence). This CDR3 comprises 18 residues. The source material was CD8+ T cells from PBMCs. This sequence was found in a human donor in good health (CMV status not recorded). Some clones in this sample may be carry-over from other donors' samples. The chain is built from TRBV15 and TRBJ1-5, with a tentative D call TRBD1 (6 bases). The DNA of the CDR3 is TGTGCCACCAGCGGACCTGGGACAACCCCCGCTAGCAATCAGCCCCAGCATTTT. Translated: CATSGPGTTPASNQPQHF.